This T cell receptor (beta chain) is from a study of identical twins. Study-level findings and limits: Without tracking the same donors, conclusions rested on cross-sectional statistical analysis. With abundant cord blood beta clonotypes, insertions were fewer; memory repertoires showed no such pattern.

Unique molecular identifiers were in the cDNA, with template-switch universal primer binding. TCRdb ran MiXCR on the 5' RACE reads and lists one entry per CDR3 protein. The table includes about 250,000 distinct CDR3 sequences, 6.5% to 9% detected once. This clonotype was recorded a few times. The antigen remains undetermined. The germline V gene has CDR1 DFQATT and CDR2 SNEGSKA (reference sequence). The ends lost 0 bases at V and 0 bases at J; junction bases unmatched: 14. CDR3 length: 19 residues. This sample also belongs to another study, concerning yellow fever vaccine responses in identical twins. That source notes: The authors reported partly convergent, partly personalized vaccine responses in identical twins.

The chain combines TRBV20-1 with TRBJ2-5; 9 bases map to TRBD2. Sequencing used CD8+ T cells sorted from blood. This sequence originates from a woman younger than 30 in good health. The chain's CDR3 is CSARDLLNSGGGHQETQYF. For the CDR3, the DNA is TGCAGTGCTAGAGATCTCCTTAATAGCGGGGGAGGCCACCAAGAGACCCAGTACTTC.